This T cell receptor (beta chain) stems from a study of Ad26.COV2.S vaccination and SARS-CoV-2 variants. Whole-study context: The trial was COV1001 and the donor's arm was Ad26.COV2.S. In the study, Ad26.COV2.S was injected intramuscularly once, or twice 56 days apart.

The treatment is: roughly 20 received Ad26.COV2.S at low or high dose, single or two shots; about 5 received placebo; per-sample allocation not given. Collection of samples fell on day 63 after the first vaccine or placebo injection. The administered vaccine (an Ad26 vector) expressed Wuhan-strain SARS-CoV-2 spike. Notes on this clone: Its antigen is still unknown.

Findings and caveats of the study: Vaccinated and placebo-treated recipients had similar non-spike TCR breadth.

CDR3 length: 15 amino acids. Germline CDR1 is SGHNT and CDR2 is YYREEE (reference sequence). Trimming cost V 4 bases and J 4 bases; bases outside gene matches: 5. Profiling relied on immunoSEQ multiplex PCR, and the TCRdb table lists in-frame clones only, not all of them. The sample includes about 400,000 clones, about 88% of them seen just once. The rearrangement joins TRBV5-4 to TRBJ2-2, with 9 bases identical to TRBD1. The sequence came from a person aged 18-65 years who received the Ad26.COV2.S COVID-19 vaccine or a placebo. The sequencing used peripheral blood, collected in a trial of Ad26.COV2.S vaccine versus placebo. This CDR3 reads CASSNGQGFTGELFF. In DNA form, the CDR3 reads TGTGCCAGCAGCAACGGACAGGGGTTCACCGGGGAGCTGTTTTTT. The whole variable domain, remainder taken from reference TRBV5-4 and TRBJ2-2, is ETGVTQSPTHLIKTRGQQVTLRCSSQSGHNTVSWYQQALGQGPQFIFQYYREEENGRGNFPPRFSGLQFPNYSSELNVNALELDDSALYLCASSNGQGFTGELFFGEGSRLTVL.